This T cell receptor beta chain was captured in a study of T-cell memory formation after mild COVID-19. Regarding the study as a whole: Clones that contracted from day 15 to 85 were balanced CD4/CD8, while later expanders leaned CD4+. Cross-reactive memory seemingly joined, as some responding clones were found in pre-infection memory.

Germline CDR1 and CDR2: SQVTM and ANQGSEA. The V and J ends lost 7 bases and 8 bases, in that order; junction bases with no gene match: 11. This CDR3 is built from 14 residues. One entry per CDR3 protein, called by TCRdb with MiXCR from the 5' RACE reads. Here the sample spans a few hundred thousand distinct CDR3 sequences, around 15% being singletons. There are many counts of this clonotype. Its matching antigen is unknown. Source material: PBMCs or a T cell subset sorted from them (not recorded which). This receptor was taken from a man younger than 35 who had mild COVID-19 (a few samples of this study predate the infection). Cell type and time point are not known. This chain joins TRBV29-1 and TRBJ2-3, with TRBD1 identical over 11 bases. CDR3 bases: TGCAGCGCCTTTGGGACAGGGGGAAGCGGTACGCAGTATTTT. Amino acid sequence: CSAFGTGGSGTQYF.